The next 28 T cell receptor beta chains were all read from a single sample in a study of blood T cell repertoires in COVID-19. Here immunoSEQ multiplex PCR was the method, and the copy in TCRdb shows in-frame clones only, minus some. The profile covers around 250,000 clones, with roughly 80% appearing a single time and 3% to 4% taken by the ten largest. The sequenced material came from peripheral blood. The receptors shown here come from a woman aged 18-35 years with acute or convalescent COVID-19.

This sequence joins TRBV4-3 and TRBJ1-1; 8 nucleotides line up with TRBD1. This CDR3 is 14 amino acids long. Germline V gene lookup returns CDR1 LGHNA and CDR2 YSLEER. V was pared by 4 bases and J by 1 base, with 2 bases of the junction left unmatched. The CDR3 region has the DNA TGCGCCAGCAGCCCTGACAGGGGGAACACTGAAGCTTTCTTT. Its protein product is CASSPDRGNTEAFF.

This clone has more than one count but fewer than ten. The V gene is TRBV20-1, the J gene TRBJ2-1; TRBD2 is a possible D gene (5 bases). The CDR3 length is 15 residues. V lost 3 bases and J lost 3, with 15 bases in between. Germline V gene sequence: CDR1 DFQATT, CDR2 SNEGSKA (reference sequence). The CDR3 sequence: CSASGREVLYNEQFF. The DNA for the CDR3 is TGCAGTGCTAGTGGTCGGGAAGTCCTCTACAATGAGCAGTTCTTC.

This clone came up once. The genes are TRBV4-3 and TRBJ1-4; D unresolved. Germline V gives CDR1 LGHNA, CDR2 YSLEER. The V gene lost 1 base and the J gene lost 3 bases, with 21 bases spanning the gap. The CDR3 consists of 19 residues. The CDR3 region has the DNA TGCGCCAGCAGCCAAGCTGCGGGATCCCTAAAGTTCTCTAATGAAAAACTGTTTTTT. Protein sequence: CASSQAAGSLKFSNEKLFF.

The rearrangement uses TRBV7-2 and TRBJ2-1; possible D gene TRBD2, 6 bases. CDR1 and CDR2 from the germline V gene are SGHTA and FQGNSA. The ends were cut back, 7 bases at V and 1 base at J, with 14 bases in the middle. This CDR3 has 15 residues. CDR3 coding DNA: TGTGCCAGCACCCTAGCGTCGGGATCCTACAATGAGCAGTTCTTC. It yields the protein CASTLASGSYNEQFF.

The rearrangement uses TRBV27 and TRBJ2-6, with 9 bases lining up with TRBD1. Trimming cost V 6 bases and J 1 base; bases outside gene matches: 7. CDR1 is MNHEY and CDR2 is SMNVEV in the germline V gene (reference sequence). The CDR3 totals 17 residues. The CDR3 region is CASRPDRGWSGANVLTF. The CDR3, as DNA: TGTGCCAGCAGACCCGACAGGGGGTGGTCTGGGGCCAACGTCCTGACTTTC.

The chain carries TRBV10-3 and TRBJ2-7; 10 nucleotides align to TRBD2. With V trimmed by 2 bases and J by 5 bases, 9 bases remained unmatched. Germline V gene lookup returns CDR1 ENHRY and CDR2 SYGVKD. The CDR3 has 16 residues. CDR3 DNA sequence: TGTGCCATCAGTGAGCGTATAGCGGGAGGTCTCAACGAGCAGTACTTC. Translation: CAISERIAGGLNEQYF.

The chain combines TRBV5-1 with TRBJ1-5, with D possibly being TRBD1 (6 bases). The CDR3 spans 15 residues. V was cut by 4 bases and J by 3 bases, with 14 bases left in between. CDR1 SGHRS and CDR2 YFSETQ come from the germline V gene. For the CDR3, the DNA is TGCGCCAGCAGCGGCTCAGGGGCCCCCAATCAGCCCCAGCATTTT. It translates to CASSGSGAPNQPQHF.

This chain connects TRBV4-3 to TRBJ1-2, with D unclear. Trimming stripped 0 bases from V and 4 bases from J, with 12 bases between. This CDR3 is 15 amino acids long. Germline CDR1 is LGHNA and CDR2 is YSLEER. The CDR3 is CASSQEVRVRYGYTF. The CDR3 DNA reads as TGCGCCAGCAGCCAAGAGGTACGGGTCCGCTATGGCTACACCTTC.

This clone was counted ten times or more. The chain combines TRBV28 with TRBJ2-7; 11 nucleotides align to TRBD2. Trimming took 3 bases from V and 4 from J; bases not matched to a gene: 8. Germline CDR1 MDHEN, CDR2 SYDVKM. The CDR3 spans 16 residues. CDR3 sequence: CASSFSLAGGRYEQYF. The DNA of the CDR3 is TGTGCCAGCAGTTTCTCCTTAGCGGGAGGGAGGTACGAGCAGTACTTC. Full variable domain (outside the CDR3, taken from reference TRBV28 and TRBJ2-7): DVKVTQSSRYLVKRTGEKVFLECVQDMDHENMFWYRQDPGLGLRLIYFSYDVKMKEKGDIPEGYSVSREKKERFSLILESASTNQTSMYLCASSFSLAGGRYEQYFGPGTRLTVT.

The rearrangement uses TRBV6-4 and TRBJ1-1; TRBD1 agrees at 11 bases. Germline V gives CDR1 MRHNA, CDR2 SNTAGT. The V gene end was trimmed by 2 bases and the J gene end by 6 bases; junction bases not matched to a gene: 5. This CDR3 has 15 residues. CDR3 loop: CASSDGGTGGSEAFF. The CDR3 DNA reads as TGTGCCAGCAGTGACGGGGGGACAGGGGGATCTGAAGCTTTCTTT.

This chain links TRBV11-3 with TRBJ1-3; 8 nucleotides align to TRBD1. V gave up 3 bases and J gave up 4 bases; unmatched junction bases: 2. CDR1 is SGHNT and CDR2 is YENEEA in the germline V gene. The CDR3 covers 14 residues. CDR3 in DNA: TGTGCCAGCAGCTTGGACAGGGAAGGAAACACCATATATTTT. The encoded protein is CASSLDREGNTIYF.

The chain uses TRBV5-4 and TRBJ1-5; no clear D gene. Deletions cut 5 bases from V and 4 bases from J, with 19 bases between. CDR1 and CDR2 from the germline V gene are SGHNT and YYREEE (reference sequence). This CDR3 comprises 16 residues. The CDR3 region is CASRLREAAANQPQHF. The CDR3 nucleotides read TGTGCCAGCAGACTGAGGGAGGCCGCCGCTAATCAGCCCCAGCATTTT. Filled out from reference TRBV5-4 and TRBJ1-5, the complete variable domain reads ETGVTQSPTHLIKTRGQQVTLRCSSQSGHNTVSWYQQALGQGPQFIFQYYREEENGRGNFPPRFSGLQFPNYSSELNVNALELDDSALYLCASRLREAAANQPQHFGDGTRLSIL.

V is TRBV29-1 and J is TRBJ1-4; the match to TRBD1 covers 9 bases. J gave up 8 bases and V 4 bases, and 5 bases lay outside the gene matches. The CDR3 is made up of 13 amino acids. CDR1 and CDR2 (germline): SQVTM, ANQGSEA. The CDR3 bases are TGCAGCGTTGGGACAGGGGTAGAGGAAAAACTGTTTTTT. This translates into CSVGTGVEEKLFF. Based on the CDR3 plus reference TRBV29-1 and TRBJ1-4, the full variable domain is SAVISQKPSRDICQRGTSLTIQCQVDSQVTMMFWYRQQPGQSLTLIATANQGSEATYESGFVIDKFPISRPNLTFSTLTVSNMSPEDSSIYLCSVGTGVEEKLFFGSGTQLSVL.

This clone has a handful of counts. The V gene is TRBV29-1, the J gene TRBJ1-2; 10 bases agree with TRBD1. CDR1 and CDR2 (germline): SQVTM, ANQGSEA. CDR3 length: 12 residues. After removal of 4 bases from V and 8 bases from J, the junction contained 4 bases not matched to a gene. The CDR3 nucleotides read TGCAGCGTTGGACAGGGGGCGGAGGGCTACACCTTC. This encodes CSVGQGAEGYTF.

V is TRBV6-1 and J is TRBJ2-3; the D gene is possibly TRBD1 (5 bases). Germline V CDR1 and CDR2: MNHNS, SASEGT. Between the trimmed V and J ends, which lost 1 base and 1 base, there was a span of 9 bases. The CDR3 is made up of 15 amino acids. This CDR3 reads CASSEVAGRTDTQYF. CDR3 in DNA: TGTGCCAGCAGTGAAGTCGCAGGGCGCACAGATACGCAGTATTTT.

The rearrangement links TRBV4-1 to TRBJ1-5, with D possibly being TRBD1 (5 bases). Trimming pared 0 bases from V and 6 bases from J, leaving 9 bases between. Germline assignment: CDR1 MGHRA and CDR2 YSYEKL. The CDR3 sequence is 14 residues long. CDR3 loop: CASSQEDMGQPQHF. CDR3 nucleotide sequence: TGCGCCAGCAGCCAAGAGGACATGGGTCAGCCCCAGCATTTT.

The rearrangement uses TRBV9 and TRBJ2-1; 10 nucleotides align to TRBD2. CDR3 size: 16 residues. Germline V gene lookup returns CDR1 SGDLS and CDR2 YYNGEE. Unmatched junction bases numbered 10, after V lost 2 bases and J lost 8 bases. The CDR3 loop reads CASSVLSAGGPHEQFF. In nucleotides, the CDR3 is TGTGCCAGCAGCGTCTTGTCAGCGGGAGGGCCCCATGAGCAGTTCTTC. Full variable domain (remainder filled in from reference TRBV9 and TRBJ2-1): DSGVTQTPKHLITATGQRVTLRCSPRSGDLSVYWYQQSLDQGLQFLIQYYNGEERAKGNILERFSAQQFPDLHSELNLSSLELGDSALYFCASSVLSAGGPHEQFFGPGTRLTVL.

The chain joins TRBV4-1 to TRBJ2-7; D possibly corresponds to TRBD1 (6 bases). Germline V lookup: CDR1 MGHRA, CDR2 YSYEKL. V lost 4 bases to trimming and J lost 3 bases, with 16 bases between them. The CDR3 runs to 15 residues. The CDR3 DNA reads TGCGCCAGCAGCCCCGGGACAAGCGAATACTACGAGCAGTACTTC. Translating gives CASSPGTSEYYEQYF.

The rearrangement joins TRBV28 to TRBJ1-1; TRBD1 is a possible D gene (5 bases). The ends were cut back, 3 bases at V and 11 bases at J, with 13 bases in the middle. The germline V gene has CDR1 MDHEN and CDR2 SYDVKM. The CDR3 consists of 12 residues. The CDR3 sequence is CASSLLGQFAFF. Here the CDR3 DNA reads TGTGCCAGCAGTTTGCTGGGGCAGTTTGCTTTCTTT.

V and J are TRBV19 and TRBJ1-2; TRBD1 might be the D (5 bases). V was shortened by 5 bases and J by 5 bases, with 18 bases between the two germline ends. The CDR3 runs 15 residues. Germline CDR1 reads LNHDA; CDR2 reads SQIVND (reference sequence). CDR3 in DNA: TGTGCCAGTAGTCCCATAGGGGAGGGACGGTATGGCTACACCTTC. It encodes CASSPIGEGRYGYTF.

This clone has only a few counts. This chain connects TRBV7-9 to TRBJ1-6; 7 positions match TRBD1. The CDR3 totals 13 residues. The J segment lost 11 bases and the V segment lost 2 bases, leaving 3 bases of the junction unmatched. The germline CDR1 and CDR2 sequences are SEHNR and FQNEAQ (reference sequence). CDR3 nucleotides: TGTGCCAGCAGCTTACGACAGGGAGCACCCCTCCACTTT. Its translation: CASSLRQGAPLHF.

V is TRBV5-1 and J is TRBJ1-5, with TRBD1 matching over 11 bases. Germline V gene data show CDR1 as SGHRS and CDR2 as YFSETQ. This CDR3 region has 14 residues. The V gene end was trimmed by 3 bases and the J gene end by 8 bases; junction bases not matched to a gene: 4. The CDR3 coding sequence is TGCGCCAGCAGCTCGGGACAGGGGGGCGAGCCCCAGCATTTT. This codes for CASSSGQGGEPQHF.

The gene calls are TRBV29-1 and TRBJ2-5; D gene uncertain. This CDR3 region has 11 residues. From germline, CDR1 is SQVTM and CDR2 ANQGSEA. The V gene lost 3 bases and the J gene lost 4 bases, with 6 bases spanning the gap. CDR3 loop: CSVDFGETQYF. DNA of the CDR3: TGCAGCGTTGATTTCGGAGAGACCCAGTACTTC.

The chain links TRBV4-3 to TRBJ2-6; unclear D gene. The CDR3 loop spans 16 amino acids. The ends were cut back, 0 bases at V and 0 bases at J, with 6 bases in the middle. Per germline, CDR1 LGHNA and CDR2 YSLEER. In DNA form, the CDR3 reads TGCGCCAGCAGCCAAGATATCGGCTCTGGGGCCAACGTCCTGACTTTC. It specifies CASSQDIGSGANVLTF.

This clone turned up a few times. The rearrangement joins TRBV7-8 to TRBJ1-4; possible D gene TRBD1, 6 bases. V lost 5 bases and J 2 bases, leaving 18 bases between the germline ends. Per germline, CDR1 SGHVS and CDR2 FQNEAQ. CDR3 length: 17 amino acids. The chain's CDR3 is CASSARTVRTTNEKLFF. Here the CDR3 DNA reads TGTGCCAGCAGCGCAAGGACAGTCAGGACTACTAATGAAAAACTGTTTTTT.

The chain joins TRBV30 to TRBJ2-7; D call uncertain. Trimming removed 2 bases at V and 0 bases at J, with 8 bases between. This CDR3 has 13 amino acids. Germline loops: CDR1 GTSNPN, CDR2 SVGIG (reference sequence). The DNA for the CDR3 is TGTGCCTGGAGTTCGGGTGCCTCCTACGAGCAGTACTTC. Translation gives CAWSSGASYEQYF.

V and J are TRBV4-3 and TRBJ2-7; 9 nucleotides line up with TRBD1. J lost 3 bases, V lost 4 bases, and 7 bases had no gene match. Germline assignment: CDR1 LGHNA and CDR2 YSLEER. The CDR3 length is 15 residues. Here the CDR3 reads CASSPGTGLFYEQYF. The CDR3 bases are TGCGCCAGCAGCCCCGGGACAGGGTTATTCTACGAGCAGTACTTC.

The CDR3 bases are TGCAGCGCTGGACAGAACACTGAAGCTTTCTTT. It codes for CSAGQNTEAFF. The chain is built from TRBV29-1 and TRBJ1-1; a possible D gene is TRBD1 (5 bases). V was clipped by 7 bases and J by 1 base, with 7 bases between them. The germline V gene encodes CDR1 SQVTM and CDR2 ANQGSEA. The CDR3 is 11 residues long.